This TCR beta chain was retrieved from a study of shared clonotypes between healthy human individuals. Study results and caveats: Limited genetic and exposure-history diversity came from having few donors.

The run depth of the assay was deep. Across several immunoSEQ plates, the genomic DNA of each subset was split evenly. Data came from immunoSEQ multiplex PCR; TCRdb stores just in-frame clones and leaves some out. The table lists 75,000 to 100,000 clones, less than 50% of them singletons. The sample holds a few counts of this clone. Its antigen is as yet unknown. Germline CDR1 is GTSNPN and CDR2 is SVGIG (reference sequence). The trim removed 1 base at V and 4 bases at J, leaving 7 bases unmatched. The CDR3 consists of 14 residues. V is TRBV30 and J is TRBJ2-7; TRBD1 aligns across 7 bases. The sample comprised PBMCs. The clonotype originates from a woman aged 40 to 55 in good health. Some clones in this sample may be carry-over from other donors' samples. CDR3 sequence: CAWSAGRGSYEQYF. The CDR3 bases are TGTGCCTGGAGTGCGGGCAGGGGGTCTTACGAGCAGTACTTC.